Each of the 31 T cell receptor beta chains below was sequenced from the same sample in a study of T cells expressing NK-cell markers. TCRdb reanalyzed the 5' RACE reads, giving one entry per CDR3 protein sequence and no DNA. The listing records almost 450,000 distinct CDR3 sequences. Material for sequencing was blood T cells: a sorted CD56 or NKG2C T cell subset, CD4+ or CD8+ T cells, or bulk PBMC T cells (not recorded which). The receptors here all came from a woman between 18 and 70 years old in good health.

The chain has TRBV11-2 and TRBJ2-2; TCRdb's D call of TRBD1 is untestable without DNA. Germline values: CDR1 SGHAT, CDR2 FQNNGV. The length of the CDR3 is 15 residues. The CDR3 sequence is CASSLYSAYTGELFF.

This chain joins TRBV7-9 and TRBJ1-3. The CDR3 is made up of 13 amino acids. The V gene's germline CDR1 is SEHNR and CDR2 FQNEAQ (reference sequence). The CDR3: CASSLIDGNTIYF.

This chain links TRBV20-1 with TRBJ1-5. Germline V gene data show CDR1 as DFQATT and CDR2 as SNEGSKA (reference sequence). This CDR3 is 12 amino acids long. The CDR3 protein is CSARDTYQPQHF.

This rearrangement joins TRBV5-6 to TRBJ2-1; the D call of TRBD2 rests on TCRdb alone, since no DNA is present to check it. This CDR3 is 13 amino acids long. Germline V CDR1 and CDR2: SGHDT, YYEEEE. The CDR3 sequence: CASIGLADDEQFF.

The chain joins TRBV12-3 or TRBV12-4 to TRBJ2-5. This CDR3 comprises 14 residues. The chain's CDR3 is CASSFTQIQETQYF.

This chain links TRBV20-1 with TRBJ1-1; TCRdb calls TRBD1, which cannot be checked without DNA. The CDR3 covers 14 residues. CDR1 DFQATT and CDR2 SNEGSKA come from the germline V gene (reference sequence). The CDR3 here is CSASFGTDYTEAFF.

This chain joins TRBV4-3 and TRBJ2-4. Germline-derived CDR1 and CDR2 are LGHNA and YSLEER. The CDR3 sequence is 15 residues long. The CDR3 is CASSQEGVAKNIQYF.

The genes are TRBV12-5 and TRBJ1-4; the TCRdb D gene call, TRBD1, has no DNA to confirm it. This CDR3 is built from 16 residues. Looked up from germline, CDR1 is LGHNT and CDR2 is FRNRAP. The CDR3: CASGLGGQGTNEKLFF.

The rearrangement uses TRBV5-1 and TRBJ1-6; TCRdb's D call of TRBD1 is untestable without DNA. CDR1 is SGHRS, CDR2 YFSETQ, per germline. This CDR3 contains 16 residues. This CDR3 is CASSLEGQGNNSPLHF.

The gene calls are TRBV11-1 and TRBJ2-6. The length of the CDR3 is 18 residues. Germline values: CDR1 SGHAT, CDR2 FQDESV (reference sequence). CDR3 residues: CAPLRSDPTISGANVLTF.

The chain carries TRBV6-1 and TRBJ1-1; TCRdb reports TRBD1, a call that lacks DNA to check it against. There are 14 residues in the CDR3. Germline-derived CDR1 and CDR2 are MNHNS and SASEGT. Here the CDR3 reads CASSPGGANTEAFF.

The chain employs TRBV20-1 and TRBJ2-1; TCRdb's assignment of TRBD2 cannot be checked, as there is no DNA. This CDR3 is built from 16 residues. Germline CDR1 and CDR2: DFQATT and SNEGSKA (reference sequence). The CDR3 protein is CSAIGTSGGEDGEQFF.

The chain employs TRBV27 and TRBJ2-7; no DNA is available, so the TRBD1 call from TCRdb remains unchecked. Germline CDR1 MNHEY, CDR2 SMNVEV (reference sequence). The CDR3 loop spans 14 amino acids. The chain's CDR3 is CASRRTGGWYEQYF.

The V call is TRBV20-1, the J call TRBJ2-7; as DNA is missing, the TRBD1 call by TCRdb cannot be tested. CDR3 length: 14 amino acids. Per the germline V gene, CDR1 is DFQATT and CDR2 is SNEGSKA (reference sequence). The CDR3 sequence: CSATQDRDSYEQYF.

V usage is TRBV29-1 and J usage is TRBJ2-3; the D call of TRBD2 rests on TCRdb alone, since no DNA is present to check it. The CDR3 runs 17 residues. Looked up from germline, CDR1 is SQVTM and CDR2 is ANQGSEA. CDR3 amino acids: CSAETGTSGEGTDTQYF.

This chain uses TRBV4-3 with TRBJ2-1; the TCRdb call, TRBD2, lacks DNA for checking. The CDR3 extends over 16 amino acids. Germline CDR1 LGHNA, CDR2 YSLEER. This chain's CDR3 is CASSRAAGEAYNEQFF.

The rearrangement links TRBV19 to TRBJ1-2. Per the germline V gene, CDR1 is LNHDA and CDR2 is SQIVND (reference sequence). The length of the CDR3 is 16 residues. CDR3 region: CASGGQHPSPNYGYTF.

This sequence joins TRBV3-1 and TRBJ1-5; checking the TCRdb D call of TRBD1 is not possible without DNA. Germline loops: CDR1 LGHDT, CDR2 YNNKEL (reference sequence). The CDR3 loop spans 16 amino acids. CDR3 sequence: CASSQDPQGCNQPQHF.

The rearrangement joins TRBV4-3 to TRBJ1-6. Germline V lookup: CDR1 LGHNA, CDR2 YSLEER. The CDR3 is 15 amino acids. The CDR3 is CASSQAVGWVSPLHF.

The chain joins TRBV29-1 to TRBJ2-2; with no DNA, the TCRdb D assignment of TRBD1 cannot be verified. The CDR3 runs 14 residues. Germline V gives CDR1 SQVTM, CDR2 ANQGSEA. The CDR3 spells CSVTGKANTGELFF.

J is TRBJ1-2 and V is TRBV6-5. This CDR3 has 15 residues. CDR1 is MNHEY and CDR2 is SVGAGI in the germline V gene. CDR3 sequence: CASSYGREPHYGYTF.

The chain's CDR3 is CASSLISGPNSPLHF. The gene calls are TRBV7-8 and TRBJ1-6; TCRdb's assignment of TRBD1 cannot be checked, as there is no DNA. CDR3 length equals 15 residues. Germline CDR1 is SGHVS and CDR2 is FQNEAQ.

V gene TRBV20-1 combines with J gene TRBJ2-1; TCRdb names TRBD2, which stays unverified in the absence of DNA. Germline V gene sequence: CDR1 DFQATT, CDR2 SNEGSKA (reference sequence). The CDR3 totals 13 residues. The CDR3 reads CSARDQRYNEQFF.

The V and J genes are TRBV19 and TRBJ2-1; no DNA is available, so the TRBD1 call from TCRdb remains unchecked. The CDR3 is 14 residues long. Germline values: CDR1 LNHDA, CDR2 SQIVND (reference sequence). The CDR3: CASMERQGFNEQFF.

The chain is built from TRBV20-1 and TRBJ2-1. Germline lookup yields CDR1 DFQATT and CDR2 SNEGSKA (reference sequence). The CDR3 extends over 14 amino acids. CDR3 region: CSARDYGSYNEQFF.

V gene TRBV2 combines with J gene TRBJ1-6. Germline V gives CDR1 SNHLY, CDR2 FYNNEI. This CDR3 region has 15 residues. This chain's CDR3 is CASSDVGTYNSPLHF. Variable domain in full (rest from reference TRBV2 and TRBJ1-6): EPEVTQTPSHQVTQMGQEVILRCVPISNHLYFYWYRQILGQKVEFLVSFYNNEISEKSEIFDDQFSVERPDGSNFTLKIRSTKLEDSAMYFCASSDVGTYNSPLHFGNGTRLTVT.

The J gene is TRBJ1-2, the V gene TRBV2; absent DNA, TCRdb's TRBD1 call cannot be checked. The length of the CDR3 is 15 residues. Per the germline V gene, CDR1 is SNHLY and CDR2 is FYNNEI. CDR3 loop: CASRDRWAEYYGYTF.

V and J are TRBV5-5 and TRBJ1-6. This CDR3 spans 15 amino acids. Germline V gene lookup returns CDR1 SGHKS and CDR2 YYEKEE (reference sequence). This CDR3 is CASSLDSSYNSPLHF.

V and J are TRBV29-1 and TRBJ2-1; absent DNA, TCRdb's TRBD2 call cannot be checked. This CDR3 has 15 residues. Per the germline V gene, CDR1 is SQVTM and CDR2 is ANQGSEA. The CDR3 loop is CSVEGVLITSGKQFF.

The genes are TRBV20-1 and TRBJ2-1. The CDR3 is 11 amino acids. Germline lookup yields CDR1 DFQATT and CDR2 SNEGSKA (reference sequence). The CDR3 here is CSARVTNEQFF.

The chain recombines TRBV27 with TRBJ1-6; TCRdb outputs TRBD1, but without DNA this stays unchecked. CDR3 length: 15 residues. Germline CDR1 is MNHEY and CDR2 is SMNVEV (reference sequence). CDR3 residues: CTSSWGVVETSPLHF.